A selection of T cell receptor beta chains follows, all from one sample in a study of T cell repertoires in cytomegalovirus infection. TCRdb fed the reads into MiXCR, producing one record per CDR3 protein. The sample shows over 150,000 distinct CDR3 sequences, approximately 17% of them seen only once. Material: CD8+ T cells from PBMCs. The receptors were sampled from a human donor in good health (CMV status not recorded). Some clones in this sample may be carry-over from other donors' samples. The CDR3 runs from the conserved cysteine through the conserved F or W. A D gene is named only where the DNA matches it firmly. Clone size is stated in some rows and not others, as once, few, many or a class when expanded.

>TRBV7-8|TRBJ2-7|NA|TRBD1
CASSPKDRDPYEQYF
TGTGCCAGCAGCCCGAAAGACAGGGACCCCTACGAGCAGTACTTC
>TRBV7-6|TRBJ2-7|few|NA
CASSLGEGGYEQYF
TGTGCCAGCAGCTTGGGGGAAGGGGGGTACGAGCAGTACTTC
>TRBV4-3|TRBJ1-5|NA|NA
CASSQDWRGVQPQHF
TGCGCCAGCAGCCAAGATTGGAGAGGGGTTCAGCCCCAGCATTTT
>TRBV5-1|TRBJ2-7|few|NA
CASRSQDSYEQYF
TGCGCCAGCAGGTCCCAAGACTCCTACGAGCAGTACTTC
>TRBV29-1|TRBJ1-1|NA|NA
CSVIPVTNTEAFF
TGCAGCGTTATCCCGGTAACGAACACTGAAGCTTTCTTT
>TRBV7-2|TRBJ2-7|few|NA
CASTRGAYEQYF
TGTGCCAGCACCAGGGGTGCCTACGAGCAGTACTTC
>TRBV4-1|TRBJ1-1|NA|TRBD1
CASSFTGTAQAFF
TGCGCCAGCAGCTTTACCGGGACAGCTCAAGCTTTCTTT
>TRBV7-2|TRBJ1-4|few|NA
CASSFTAGGEKLFF
TGTGCCAGCAGCTTTACTGCGGGAGGGGAAAAACTGTTTTTT
>TRBV12-3/TRBV12-4|TRBJ2-7|many|NA
CASSFQGLYEQYF
TGTGCCAGCAGTTTTCAGGGTCTTTACGAGCAGTACTTC
>TRBV2|TRBJ2-5|NA|NA
CASSEGSNQETQYF
TGTGCCAGCAGTGAGGGAAGTAATCAAGAGACCCAGTACTTC
>TRBV29-1|TRBJ1-5|few|NA
CSVTTGNNQPQHF
TGCAGCGTTACGACAGGCAACAATCAGCCCCAGCATTTT
>TRBV4-1|TRBJ1-4|NA|TRBD1
CASSQPGTANEKLFF
TGCGCCAGCAGCCAACCCGGGACAGCTAATGAAAAACTGTTTTTT
>TRBV7-6|TRBJ2-2|few|NA
CASSSTGRRANTGELFF
TGTGCCAGCAGCTCGACAGGGAGGAGGGCGAACACCGGGGAGCTGTTTTTT
>TRBV7-6|TRBJ2-2|many|NA
CASSFLNTGELFF
TGTGCCAGCAGCTTTTTGAACACCGGGGAGCTGTTTTTT
>TRBV28|TRBJ2-7|NA|TRBD1
CASAETGLETYEQYF
TGTGCCAGCGCTGAGACAGGGTTGGAGACCTACGAGCAGTACTTC
>TRBV19|TRBJ2-2|few|TRBD1
CASQGVHSPLINTGELFF
TGTGCCAGCCAGGGGGTCCATTCCCCCTTAATAAACACCGGGGAGCTGTTTTTT
>TRBV7-6|TRBJ2-1|NA|TRBD2
CASTPSGGGYNEQFF
TGTGCCAGCACCCCGAGCGGGGGGGGCTACAATGAGCAGTTCTTC
>TRBV12-3/TRBV12-4|TRBJ1-2|NA|TRBD1
CASSSTGPGGLNYGYTF
TGTGCCAGCAGTTCGACTGGGCCAGGGGGCCTTAACTATGGCTACACCTTC
>TRBV28|TRBJ2-7|NA|NA
CASSLLQGPSYEQYF
TGTGCCAGCAGTTTACTCCAGGGGCCTTCCTACGAGCAGTACTTC
>TRBV10-1|TRBJ2-1|NA|TRBD2
CASSEGTNYNEQFF
TGCGCCAGCAGTGAAGGGACTAACTACAATGAGCAGTTCTTC
>TRBV28|TRBJ1-1|NA|NA
CASSLRPSMNTEAFF
TGTGCCAGCAGTTTACGGCCCAGCATGAACACTGAAGCTTTCTTT
>TRBV20-1|TRBJ2-7|few|NA
CSAPHADSALGEQYF
TGCAGTGCGCCCCATGCGGACTCGGCTTTAGGAGAGCAGTACTTC
>TRBV28|TRBJ1-2|few|NA
CASSRGDGYTF
TGTGCCAGCAGTAGGGGGGATGGCTACACCTTC
>TRBV10-2|TRBJ2-5|NA|TRBD2
CASSVGLAGEETQYF
TGCGCCAGCAGTGTCGGACTAGCGGGGGAAGAGACCCAGTACTTC
>TRBV28|TRBJ1-3|NA|NA
CASSPWGTVENTIYF
TGTGCCAGCAGTCCTTGGGGCACGGTTGAAAACACCATATATTTT
>TRBV11-3|TRBJ2-2|few|NA
CASSLLEGTGELFF
TGTGCCAGCAGCTTACTAGAAGGCACCGGGGAGCTGTTTTTT
>TRBV7-3|TRBJ1-6|many|NA
CASSLTSVARDNSPLHF
TGTGCCAGCAGCTTAACGAGTGTGGCGCGTGATAATTCACCCCTCCACTTT
>TRBV27|TRBJ2-3|NA|NA
CASSLGVTQYF
TGTGCCAGCAGTTTAGGGGTCACGCAGTATTTT
>TRBV7-2|TRBJ2-3|many|NA
CASSLTGLGTDTQYF
TGTGCCAGCAGCTTAACAGGGTTGGGCACAGATACGCAGTATTTT
>TRBV29-1|TRBJ2-1|few|NA
CSVTPLNSYNEQFF
TGCAGCGTCACCCCATTGAACTCCTACAATGAGCAGTTCTTC
>TRBV5-6|TRBJ1-1|few|NA
CASSSRDPEAFF
TGTGCCAGCAGTTCCCGGGACCCTGAAGCTTTCTTT
>TRBV4-1|TRBJ2-1|few|NA
CASSQYNAPSSYNEQFF
TGCGCCAGCAGCCAATACAATGCTCCGAGCTCCTACAATGAGCAGTTCTTC
>TRBV12-3/TRBV12-4|TRBJ2-1|NA|TRBD2
CASSPTSGPYNEQFF
TGTGCCAGCAGTCCGACTAGCGGCCCCTACAATGAGCAGTTCTTC
>TRBV7-4|TRBJ1-2|few|TRBD1
CASSFDRDGGYTF
TGTGCCAGCAGCTTCGACAGGGACGGTGGCTACACCTTC
>TRBV4-1|TRBJ2-1|NA|NA
CASSQGVAGQFF
TGCGCCAGCAGCCAAGGGGTGGCGGGGCAGTTCTTC
>TRBV2|TRBJ2-5|few|NA
CASSTGFQETQYF
TGTGCCAGCAGTACAGGGTTCCAAGAGACCCAGTACTTC
>TRBV9|TRBJ2-7|NA|TRBD1
CASSVGQASSYEQYF
TGTGCCAGCAGCGTCGGACAGGCCAGCTCCTACGAGCAGTACTTC
>TRBV24-1|TRBJ1-1|few|TRBD1
CATSDVILQGARSTEAFF
TGTGCCACCAGTGATGTCATTTTACAGGGGGCGCGAAGCACTGAAGCTTTCTTT
>TRBV6-6|TRBJ2-1|NA|NA
CASSYSRGSSSYNEQFF
TGTGCCAGCAGTTACTCAAGAGGGTCAAGCTCCTACAATGAGCAGTTCTTC
>TRBV2|TRBJ2-7|few|TRBD2
CASRVAGVYEQYF
TGTGCCAGCAGGGTAGCGGGGGTCTACGAGCAGTACTTC
>TRBV28|TRBJ1-4|NA|NA
CASTPPGQSEKLFF
TGTGCCAGCACTCCACCGGGGCAGAGTGAAAAACTGTTTTTT
>TRBV7-2|TRBJ1-5|many|NA
CASSLELLPNQPQHF
TGTGCCAGCAGCTTAGAACTCTTACCCAATCAGCCCCAGCATTTT
>TRBV28|TRBJ2-3|many|NA
CASSFLQGTDTQYF
TGTGCCAGCAGTTTTTTGCAGGGCACAGATACGCAGTATTTT
>TRBV12-3/TRBV12-4|TRBJ2-7|many|TRBD2
CASSLALAGHSYEQYF
TGTGCCAGCAGTTTAGCCCTAGCGGGGCACTCCTACGAGCAGTACTTC
>TRBV2|TRBJ2-5|NA|NA
CASSEVGHETQYF
TGTGCCAGCAGTGAAGTAGGGCACGAGACCCAGTACTTC
>TRBV6-1|TRBJ1-5|few|NA
CASTAGDYSNQPQHF
TGTGCCAGCACAGCGGGGGATTATAGCAATCAGCCCCAGCATTTT
>TRBV7-6|TRBJ1-1|few|NA
CASSLAGFNTEAFF
TGTGCCAGCAGCTTAGCAGGTTTCAACACTGAAGCTTTCTTT
>TRBV28|TRBJ2-5|few|NA
CASSSYEAGETQYF
TGTGCCAGCAGCTCGTACGAGGCGGGGGAGACCCAGTACTTC